This entry describes one T cell receptor beta chain. It has no known antigen specificity. No base-level quality is on record; no much larger clone is a single base apart. Other DNA sequences in the same sample also yield this CDR3. This sample is drawn from a study of shared clonotypes between healthy human individuals (TCRdb year 2020). Study-level background: Three men and a couple of women, aged 18 to 49 years, made up the cohort. For each donor, CD4 naive and CD4 memory were each given three plates, CD8 naive was given two plates, and CD8 memory was given one plate. Blood TCR repertoires of a handful of healthy adults were deeply sequenced to estimate repertoire size and the extent of clonotype sharing between individuals. Different laboratories and diverse techniques were used to prepare libraries and sequence TCR repertoires, to increase sequencing depth and limit assay-specific biases. Per donor, leukapheresis produced somewhere between about 0.94 and 10 billion PBMCs.

The trim is 1 base for V and 3 bases for J, with a gap of 7 bases between the germline ends. According to the germline V gene, CDR1 reads MGHRA and CDR2 reads YSYEKL. The CDR3, from cysteine to phenylalanine, totals 13 residues. Only the CDR3 portion is preserved as DNA: 39 bases, with reading frame beginning at the first base. TCR CDR3 regions were amplified from genomic DNA by multiplex PCR using the deep immunoSEQ assay. Extracted genomic DNA from each cell subset was distributed evenly across all wells of several immunoSEQ 96-well plates, and each plate was treated as a replicate. For sorted subsets, around 0.2 ug of genomic DNA, equivalent to some 30,000 T cell genomes, went into each replicate PCR. Purified libraries were quantified with a Qubit 3.0 fluorometer, sized on a Bioanalyzer 2100, and re-quantified with the KAPA Library Quantification kit. Every immunoSEQ 96-well plate was sequenced on a separate single-read 150-cycle Illumina NextSeq 550 flow cell. Per the original workflow: Because the immunoSEQ output held only junctional sequences and lacked quality scores, the filtering could not match the filtering applied to full-length reads. Sequences were annotated with PyIR, a Python wrapper for IgBLAST v1.9, using IMGT germline references to assign V/J genes and CDR3. Reads were removed for weak V/J assignments (E-value above 1e-6), missing CDR3, stop codons, out-of-frame junctions, or ambiguous translated residues. V3J clonotypes were defined as sequences sharing the same inferred V gene, J gene, and CDR3 amino acid sequence. To compute the percentage overlap between repertoires, the number of shared unique clonotypes was divided by the size of the smaller repertoire. RTK rarefaction, the Chao1 estimator, and Recon v2.1 estimates of unobserved clonotypes were used to assess repertoire richness. Generation probabilities were computed with OLGA for all TCRbeta clonotypes obtained by the gDNA method from four donors. TCRdb provides this immuneACCESS table in a form limited to in-frame rearrangements. Some clones are lacking; in checked studies, under half of them reflect an unresolved V gene, and why the rest are absent is not known. V and J calls and clone size come straight from that table; D and trimming were deduced from the DNA. The sample table contains roughly 2.1 million clones; only one count was recorded for just over 90% of them. The ten largest clonotypes hold more than 1.5% of the sample.

Broad study findings and their caveats: The small number of donors limited the genetic and exposure-history diversity represented. Incomplete sequencing was indicated by rarefaction of sorted-subset datasets, despite the large sequencing depth. Across a few donors, approximately 4.9% of naive CD4, 3% to 4% of naive CD8, 2.3% of memory CD4, and 0.3% to 0.45% of memory CD8 clonotypes were shared. Based on pairwise subsampling, the degree of clonotype sharing among donors was expected to be affected by sequencing depth. Clonotypes shared by all four sorted-subset donors showed higher generation probabilities than non-shared clonotypes. Sampling was restricted to blood, and TCR repertoires in tissue are likely to differ from TCR repertoires in blood. Larger estimated clonotype richness was generally found for naive subsets than for memory subsets.

For the CD8 naive samples, CD45RO-negative cells were positively selected for CCR7, yielding a CD45RA+CCR7+ population from which TemRA cells were excluded. The donors were healthy, HIV-negative adults who had no recently reported acute infections or vaccinations. Every donor was a Caucasian adult residing in Nashville, Tennessee, USA. Blood was obtained by leukapheresis, after which PBMCs were separated by Ficoll-Histopaque density gradient centrifugation and cryopreserved in liquid nitrogen vapor phase. Analytical flow cytometry was used to check the purity and quantity of every magnetically sorted T cell population. Genomic DNA was isolated from each sorted fraction and quantified by UV absorbance on a Nanodrop 2000c.

The chain employs TRBV4-1 and TRBJ2-7, with no confident D gene call. The clonotype comes from a man aged 18 to 35 in good health. Some clones in this sample may be carry-over from other donors' samples. The specimen was naive CD8+ T cells from PBMCs. Reading the label with the study, this specimen's cell subset or site is: CD45RA+CCR7+. The nucleotide sequence reads TGCGCCAGCAGCCAAGTCGGCGGCTACGAGCAGTACTTC. It codes for CASSQVGGYEQYF.